The clone carrying this TCR beta chain was seen more than once but under ten times. Its antigen is unidentified. This sample was taken from a study of cytomegalovirus exposure and HLA in healthy donors. Study-wide results and caveats: Indistinguishability led to the exclusion of some V segments, TRBV6-2 and TRBV6-3 included. There were a few CMV-associated chains whose specificity for CMV antigens was confirmed in vitro.

Participants comprised healthy donors of bone marrow. The J segment lost 2 bases and the V segment lost 5 bases, leaving 5 bases of the junction unmatched. The CDR3 covers 14 residues. In germline, CDR1 is SNHLY, CDR2 FYNNEI. The PCR contained 60 Vbeta and 13 Jbeta primers. Sequenced by immunoSEQ multiplex PCR; TCRdb stores in-frame clones only, minus some. The data hold 100,000 to 150,000 clones, with 60% to 75% observed a single time. The sequencing sample was made of PBMCs. The V and J genes are TRBV2 and TRBJ2-7; the match to TRBD1 covers 8 bases. The sequence was collected from a woman in her 50s in good health and CMV-seropositive. DNA for the CDR3: TGTGCCAGCAGTACCGGGACAGGCACCTACGAGCAGTACTTC. Translating it yields CASSTGTGTYEQYF. The complete variable domain, with remaining parts taken from reference TRBV2 and TRBJ2-7, reads EPEVTQTPSHQVTQMGQEVILRCVPISNHLYFYWYRQILGQKVEFLVSFYNNEISEKSEIFDDQFSVERPDGSNFTLKIRSTKLEDSAMYFCASSTGTGTYEQYFGPGTRLTVT.